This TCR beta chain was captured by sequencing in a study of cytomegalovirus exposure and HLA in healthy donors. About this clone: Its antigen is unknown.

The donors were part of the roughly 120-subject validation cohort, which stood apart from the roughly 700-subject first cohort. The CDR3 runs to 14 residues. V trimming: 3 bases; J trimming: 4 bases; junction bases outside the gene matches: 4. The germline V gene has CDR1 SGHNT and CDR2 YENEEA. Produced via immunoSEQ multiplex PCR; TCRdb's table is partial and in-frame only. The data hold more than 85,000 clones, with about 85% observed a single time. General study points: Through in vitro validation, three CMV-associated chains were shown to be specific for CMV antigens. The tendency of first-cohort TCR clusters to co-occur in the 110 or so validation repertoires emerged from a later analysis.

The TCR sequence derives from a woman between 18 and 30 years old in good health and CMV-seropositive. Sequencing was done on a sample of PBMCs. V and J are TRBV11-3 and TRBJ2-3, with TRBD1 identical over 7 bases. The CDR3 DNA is TGTGCCAGCAGCTTTGACAGGGCTGCAGATACGCAGTATTTT. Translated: CASSFDRAADTQYF. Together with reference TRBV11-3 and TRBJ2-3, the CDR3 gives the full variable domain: EAGVVQSPRYKIIEKKQPVAFWCNPISGHNTLYWYLQNLGQGPELLIRYENEEAVDDSQLPKDRFSAERLKGVDSTLKIQPAELGDSAVYLCASSFDRAADTQYFGPGTRLTVL.